This T cell receptor (beta chain) was captured in a study of blood T cells in healthy people across ages. The second PCR ran 7 to 11 cycles with a sample-barcoded 5' primer and J-beta primers. TCRdb re-called the 5' RACE reads with MiXCR, one entry per CDR3 protein. The sample records 950,000 to 1,200,000 distinct CDR3 sequences, 30% to 40% being singletons. Trimming took 6 bases from V and 2 from J, leaving 11 bases between them. The CDR3 has 13 amino acids. Per the germline V gene, CDR1 is SGHTA and CDR2 is FQGNSA. Peripheral blood from each donor was collected in a volume of 9.5 to 10 milliliters. Sequencing used blood. The V and J genes are TRBV7-2 and TRBJ2-7; tentative D call: TRBD2 (7 bases). This TCR derives from a man younger than 35 in good health. The CDR3 loop is CASSGGAPYEQYF. The CDR3 region has the DNA TGTGCCAGCAGTGGGGGGGCACCCTACGAGCAGTACTTC.